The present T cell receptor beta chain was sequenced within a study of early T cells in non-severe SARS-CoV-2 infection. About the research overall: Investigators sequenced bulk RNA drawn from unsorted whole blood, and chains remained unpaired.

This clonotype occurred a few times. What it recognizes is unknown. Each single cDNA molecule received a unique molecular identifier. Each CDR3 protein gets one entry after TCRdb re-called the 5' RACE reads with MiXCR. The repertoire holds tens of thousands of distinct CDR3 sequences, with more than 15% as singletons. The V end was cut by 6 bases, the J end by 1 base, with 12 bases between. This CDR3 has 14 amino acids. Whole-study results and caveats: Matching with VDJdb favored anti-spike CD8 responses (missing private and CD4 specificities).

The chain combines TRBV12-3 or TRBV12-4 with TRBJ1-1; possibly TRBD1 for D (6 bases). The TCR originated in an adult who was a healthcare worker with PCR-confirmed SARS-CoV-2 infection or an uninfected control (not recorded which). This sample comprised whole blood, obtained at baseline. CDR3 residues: CASSPRGANTEAFF. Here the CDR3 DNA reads TGTGCCAGCAGCCCCAGGGGAGCGAACACTGAAGCTTTCTTT.